These 21 T cell receptor beta chains came from one sample sequenced in a study of post-analysis software for immune sequencing data. Points from the study as a whole: A handful of TRBV segments appeared more often in patients than in controls, and TRBV5-6, TRBV5-1 and TRBV20-1 were among these.

Their cognate antigens are unknown. cDNA libraries of TCR beta carried unique molecular identifiers. TCRdb called the PCR reads again in MiXCR, with one record for every CDR3 protein. The sample shows some 690,000 distinct CDR3 sequences, roughly 27% of them seen only once. Material: blood. Every receptor here comes from a girl aged 5-17 years with multiple sclerosis.

This clonotype was observed at least ten times. J is TRBJ2-5 and V is TRBV29-1; D is perhaps TRBD1 (5 bases). Trimming left V 7 bases short and J 4 bases short, with 16 bases between. There are 13 residues in the CDR3. CDR1 and CDR2 from the germline V gene are SQVTM and ANQGSEA. For the CDR3, the DNA is TGCAGCGGCGGACACATAGTAGGAGAGACCCAGTACTTC. Translating gives CSGGHIVGETQYF.

This clonotype has more than one count but fewer than ten. The genes are TRBV7-9 and TRBJ1-2; TRBD1 is a possible D gene (6 bases). CDR1 SEHNR and CDR2 FQNEAQ come from the germline V gene (reference sequence). Deletions cut 5 bases from V and 1 base from J, with 11 bases between. The CDR3 has 14 residues. The CDR3 region has the DNA TGTGCCAGCAGCGGGACACTCCATAACTATGGCTACACCTTC. Residues: CASSGTLHNYGYTF.

The chain recombines TRBV5-1 with TRBJ2-5, with D perhaps being TRBD1 or TRBD2 (5 bases each). Per the germline V gene, CDR1 is SGHRS and CDR2 is YFSETQ. The CDR3 length is 14 residues. Trimming removed 4 bases from V and 2 bases from J, with 12 bases in between. The DNA of the CDR3 is TGCGCCAGCAGCCTGGGACGCCGACAAGAGACCCAGTACTTC. Its translation is CASSLGRRQETQYF.

The chain combines TRBV6-5 with TRBJ2-1; D uncertain. The length of the CDR3 is 11 residues. In germline, CDR1 is MNHEY, CDR2 SVGAGI. The V end lost 1 base, the J end lost 13 bases, and 8 bases lay between the germline ends. CDR3 DNA: TGTGCCAGCAGTTACTTGGGTTCACAGTTCTTC. Protein sequence: CASSYLGSQFF.

The chain recombines TRBV11-2 with TRBJ1-5; D gene uncertain. Between the trimmed V and J ends, which lost 5 bases and 4 bases, there was a span of 9 bases. The CDR3 is 13 residues long. Germline V gene sequence: CDR1 SGHAT, CDR2 FQNNGV. CDR3 bases: TGTGCCAGCAGCACCCGGGCGAATCAGCCCCAGCATTTT. Protein product: CASSTRANQPQHF.

The chain carries TRBV5-1 and TRBJ2-1; no clear D gene. This CDR3 is 12 amino acids long. Trimming cost V 4 bases and J 8 bases, with 10 bases left between them. Germline V lookup: CDR1 SGHRS, CDR2 YFSETQ. The CDR3 protein is CASSMMGHEQFF. In DNA form, the CDR3 reads TGCGCCAGCAGCATGATGGGCCATGAGCAGTTCTTC.

This clonotype was observed once. The rearrangement uses TRBV24-1 and TRBJ2-2, with D perhaps TRBD2 (5 bases). V lost 7 bases, J lost 4 bases, and 15 bases lay in between. This CDR3 is 15 amino acids long. Germline CDR1 is KGHDR and CDR2 is SFDVKD. The DNA of the CDR3 is TGTGCCACCAGCCGGGCCGGGATCCTCACCGGGGAGCTGTTTTTT. Amino acids: CATSRAGILTGELFF.

This clonotype was counted only a few times. The chain couples TRBV6-5 to TRBJ2-3, with TRBD2 identical over 8 bases. V shed 6 bases, J shed 5 bases, and the junction held 7 bases outside the gene matches. Looked up from germline, CDR1 is MNHEY and CDR2 is SVGAGI. CDR3 length: 14 residues. Here the CDR3 DNA reads TGTGCCAGCAGAGCGGGAGCGAACATAGATACGCAGTATTTT. Translated: CASRAGANIDTQYF.

This clonotype was seen only a few times. V is TRBV20-1 and J is TRBJ2-1; 7 positions agree with TRBD2. The CDR3 runs to 16 residues. Germline V CDR1 and CDR2: DFQATT, SNEGSKA (reference sequence). With V trimmed by 0 bases and J by 3 bases, 8 bases remained unmatched. This CDR3 is CSARDRSGANYNEQFF. CDR3 DNA sequence: TGCAGTGCTAGAGATCGGAGCGGGGCAAACTACAATGAGCAGTTCTTC.

The chain recombines TRBV14 with TRBJ2-3, with TRBD2 matching 7 bases. The junction had 8 bases not matched to a gene; V was cut back by 4 bases and J by 4 bases. The germline CDR1 and CDR2 sequences are SGHDN and FVKESK. The CDR3 consists of 15 residues. The CDR3: CASSPKRDFADTQYF. The CDR3, as DNA: TGTGCCAGCAGCCCGAAGCGGGATTTCGCAGATACGCAGTATTTT.

V usage is TRBV20-1 and J usage is TRBJ2-2, with 9 bases lining up with TRBD2. Germline V gene lookup returns CDR1 DFQATT and CDR2 SNEGSKA (reference sequence). After removal of 3 bases from V and 4 bases from J, the junction contained 6 bases not matched to a gene. There are 15 residues in the CDR3. The CDR3, as DNA: TGCAGTGCTAGTGGCGGGGGGGCGGGCACCGGGGAGCTGTTTTTT. As protein: CSASGGGAGTGELFF.

The chain joins TRBV7-2 to TRBJ2-3; a possible D gene is TRBD2 (6 bases). Trimming shortened V by 5 bases and J by 4 bases, and 19 bases separated the two germline ends. Germline loops: CDR1 SGHTA, CDR2 FQGNSA. The CDR3 is 16 amino acids. The DNA of the CDR3 is TGTGCCAGCAGCACCCCAGCGGGTGTAGCGGCAGATACGCAGTATTTT. This encodes CASSTPAGVAADTQYF.

This chain links TRBV7-8 with TRBJ1-2; no reliable D call. The CDR3 length is 14 residues. Germline V lookup: CDR1 SGHVS, CDR2 FQNEAQ. Trimming pared 2 bases from V and 8 bases from J, leaving 15 bases between. As DNA, the CDR3 is TGTGCCAGCAGCTTAATGTCCCCACTGAGGGGCTACACCTTC. Its translation: CASSLMSPLRGYTF.

DNA for the CDR3: TGTGCCATCAGTGTGGGACAGGGGAGCTGCGAGCAGTACTTC. Translation gives CAISVGQGSCEQYF. This rearrangement joins TRBV10-3 to TRBJ2-7, with TRBD1 matching 10 bases. The V segment lost 4 bases and the J segment 6 bases; nucleotides outside the gene matches: 6. Germline V lookup: CDR1 ENHRY, CDR2 SYGVKD. CDR3 length equals 14 residues.

The V gene is TRBV5-1, the J gene TRBJ2-3; the match to TRBD2 covers 12 bases. The V and J ends lost 1 base and 3 bases, in that order; junction bases with no gene match: 18. From germline, CDR1 is SGHRS and CDR2 YFSETQ. This CDR3 has 21 residues. The CDR3 loop reads CASSLLPGDLAGGPRTDTQYF. The CDR3 bases are TGCGCCAGCAGCTTGCTGCCCGGGGACCTAGCGGGAGGGCCCAGGACAGATACGCAGTATTTT.

V usage is TRBV20-1 and J usage is TRBJ1-1; D is undetermined. CDR3 length: 12 residues. Trimming took 6 bases from V and 5 from J, leaving 13 bases between them. Looked up from germline, CDR1 is DFQATT and CDR2 is SNEGSKA (reference sequence). CDR3 sequence (DNA): TGCAGTGCGGATCCCCAGAATACTGAAGCTTTCTTT. It encodes CSADPQNTEAFF.

The chain recombines TRBV9 with TRBJ1-2; a weak D match, TRBD1 (5 bases). CDR1 SGDLS and CDR2 YYNGEE come from the germline V gene. This CDR3 has 16 residues. Between the trimmed V and J ends, which lost 0 bases and 8 bases, there was a span of 20 bases. The CDR3 bases are TGTGCCAGCAGCGTAGGAGTCTCGGGGCAGAAGCAGGGCTACACCTTC. Translation: CASSVGVSGQKQGYTF.

The chain uses TRBV4-3 and TRBJ2-3; tentative D call: TRBD1 (6 bases). The CDR3 runs to 17 residues. Germline CDR1 is LGHNA and CDR2 is YSLEER. V lost 1 base, J lost 3 bases, and 17 bases lay in between. The DNA for the CDR3 is TGCGCCAGCAGCCAAGGTCTCTCAGGGGCTGGGACAGATACGCAGTATTTT. It codes for CASSQGLSGAGTDTQYF.

The sample holds a few counts of this clonotype. This chain joins TRBV20-1 and TRBJ2-7; D unresolved. Trimming pared 1 base from V and 0 bases from J, leaving 19 bases between. CDR3 length equals 17 residues. Germline-derived CDR1 and CDR2 are DFQATT and SNEGSKA (reference sequence). Here the CDR3 DNA reads TGCAGTGCTAGAGTGTATAGCCCTGTAGTAGACTCCTACGAGCAGTACTTC. Translation: CSARVYSPVVDSYEQYF.

The V gene is TRBV6-2 or TRBV6-3, the J gene TRBJ2-3; a weak D match, TRBD2 (5 bases). Trimming left V 6 bases short and J 4 bases short, with 11 bases between. Per the germline V gene, CDR1 is MNHEY and CDR2 is SVGEGT. The CDR3 is 13 amino acids. CDR3 in amino acids: CASRTDGADTQYF. In DNA form, the CDR3 reads TGTGCCAGCAGGACCGACGGGGCAGATACGCAGTATTTT.

This clonotype was found many times. This chain uses TRBV5-5 with TRBJ2-3; 10 bases line up with TRBD2. CDR3 size: 16 residues. Germline trimming cut 2 bases from V and 0 bases from J; bases unmatched to any gene: 3. Germline assignment: CDR1 SGHKS and CDR2 YYEKEE (reference sequence). CDR3 coding DNA: TGTGCCAGCAGCTTACTAGCGGGGACTAGCACAGATACGCAGTATTTT. Translating gives CASSLLAGTSTDTQYF.